This is a list of T cell receptor beta chains from one sample in a study of blood T cell repertoires in COVID-19. Sequenced by immunoSEQ multiplex PCR; TCRdb stores in-frame clones only, minus some. This repertoire shows about 64,000 clones, approximately 92% found once; its top ten account for about 9.1%. Sequenced sample: peripheral blood. The source of these receptors is an elderly woman with active COVID-19. The CDR3 runs from the conserved cysteine through the conserved F or W. D genes are given only for firm matches. Size is stated for part of the rows, as once, few or many counts, or as a class when the clone is expanded.

j_call,clone_size,d_call,cdr3_length,v_call,cdr3_aa,cdr3_nt
TRBJ2-5,few,.,17,TRBV3-1/TRBV3-2,CASSQVRGLGYQETQYF,TGTGCCAGCAGCCAAGTTAGGGGGTTGGGGTACCAAGAGACCCAGTACTTC
TRBJ2-1,.,TRBD2,14,TRBV4-1,CASSPLAANNEQFF,TGCGCCAGCAGCCCACTAGCGGCTAACAATGAGCAGTTCTTC
TRBJ2-1,.,TRBD2,16,TRBV24-1,CATSDPGLAGTNEQFF,TGTGCCACCAGTGATCCCGGACTAGCGGGGACCAATGAGCAGTTCTTC
TRBJ1-5,.,.,15,TRBV28,CASSLRTPSNQPQHF,TGTGCCAGCAGTCTCCGGACACCTAGCAATCAGCCCCAGCATTTT
TRBJ2-2,.,.,13,TRBV7-9,CASSSTTTGELFF,TGTGCCAGCAGCTCGACAACGACCGGGGAGCTGTTTTTT
TRBJ2-1,.,.,16,TRBV15,CAISSSKGLTSNEQFF,TGTGCCATCAGTAGCAGTAAAGGACTAACTTCCAATGAGCAGTTCTTC
TRBJ1-5,.,.,14,TRBV7-9,CASSPGTNNQPQHF,TGTGCCAGCAGCCCAGGCACAAACAATCAGCCCCAGCATTTT
TRBJ2-5,.,TRBD2,14,TRBV2,CASISAGGQETQYF,TGTGCCAGCATTTCTGCGGGGGGACAAGAGACCCAGTACTTC
TRBJ1-1,.,.,16,TRBV7-2,CASSSLPVEEGTEAFF,TGTGCCAGCAGCTCCCTGCCGGTGGAGGAAGGGACTGAAGCTTTCTTT
TRBJ2-3,.,TRBD2,16,TRBV3-1/TRBV3-2,CASSQDLAGGRDTQYF,TGTGCCAGCAGCCAAGATTTAGCGGGAGGTCGAGATACGCAGTATTTT
TRBJ1-3,.,.,14,TRBV10-3,CAISEEGRRNTIYF,TGTGCCATCAGTGAAGAGGGCCGTCGAAACACCATATATTTT
TRBJ1-2,.,TRBD1,15,TRBV6-5,CASSDRDRPNYGYTF,TGTGCCAGCAGCGACCGGGACAGGCCTAACTATGGCTACACCTTC
TRBJ1-2,.,TRBD1,15,TRBV7-9,CASSPRTGAGYGYTF,TGTGCCAGCAGCCCCCGGACAGGGGCCGGCTATGGCTACACCTTC
TRBJ1-1,.,.,11,TRBV6-5,CASKWGGEAFF,TGTGCCAGCAAGTGGGGCGGTGAAGCTTTCTTT
TRBJ2-7,once,TRBD2,15,TRBV6-5,CASSSGGGEDVKQYF,TGTGCCAGCAGCTCAGGTGGGGGGGAGGATGTGAAGCAGTACTTC
TRBJ1-6,.,TRBD1,16,TRBV2,CASRERGQGMGSPLHF,TGTGCCAGCAGGGAAAGGGGACAGGGGATGGGATCACCCCTCCACTTT
TRBJ2-5,.,.,13,TRBV2,CASRRDSHETQYF,TGTGCCAGCAGAAGGGACTCCCATGAGACCCAGTACTTC
TRBJ2-2,.,TRBD2,15,TRBV7-2,CASSSGVAGPRELFF,TGTGCCAGCAGCTCGGGAGTAGCGGGGCCCCGGGAGCTGTTTTTT
TRBJ1-5,many,.,16,TRBV5-5,CASSLGGQQGNQPQHF,TGTGCCAGCAGCTTGGGGGGGCAGCAGGGCAATCAGCCCCAGCATTTT